This T cell receptor (beta chain) was recovered during a study of T cells in Graves' hyperthyroidism and ophthalmopathy. Whole-study results and caveats: Ophthalmopathy got predicted by the model a median about 6.5 months before its onset. Through a model of 13 V-J features, ophthalmopathy was separated from stable hyperthyroidism. Expanded thyroid clonotypes (above 0.001) were mostly also found in blood.

It was RNA transcripts that yielded the amplified TCR beta CDR3 regions. RT-PCR in the first round (using the HTBI primer set) targeted the TCR CDR3. TCRdb itself ran the multiplex PCR reads through MiXCR, one entry per CDR3 protein. The sample yields hundreds of thousands of distinct CDR3 sequences, just under 45% seen once. As concerns this clonotype: Antigen specificity is unknown.

The CDR3 length is 14 residues. Germline-derived CDR1 and CDR2 are SQVTM and ANQGSEA. V was trimmed by 6 bases and J by 0 bases, leaving 14 bases between them. The receptor's source is an adult man with Graves' disease, either hyperthyroidism or ophthalmopathy (not recorded which). The sample comprised peripheral blood or thyroid tissue (not recorded which). The chain links TRBV29-1 to TRBJ1-1; weak D call: TRBD1 (5 bases). The CDR3 protein is CSVQRGKMNTEAFF. CDR3 in DNA: TGCAGCGTCCAGCGGGGGAAAATGAACACTGAAGCTTTCTTT.